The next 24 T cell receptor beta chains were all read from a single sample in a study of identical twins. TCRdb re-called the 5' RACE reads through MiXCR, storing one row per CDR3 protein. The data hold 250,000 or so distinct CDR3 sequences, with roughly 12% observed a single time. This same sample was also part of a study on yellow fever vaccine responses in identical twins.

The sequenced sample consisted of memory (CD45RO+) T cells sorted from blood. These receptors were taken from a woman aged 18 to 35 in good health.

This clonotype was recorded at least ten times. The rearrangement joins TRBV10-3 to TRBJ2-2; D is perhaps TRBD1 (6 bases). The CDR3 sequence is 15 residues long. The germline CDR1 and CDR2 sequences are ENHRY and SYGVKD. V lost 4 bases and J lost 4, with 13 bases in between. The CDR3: CAISGAGESTGELFF. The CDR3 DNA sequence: TGTGCCATCAGTGGGGCAGGGGAGAGCACCGGGGAGCTGTTTTTT.

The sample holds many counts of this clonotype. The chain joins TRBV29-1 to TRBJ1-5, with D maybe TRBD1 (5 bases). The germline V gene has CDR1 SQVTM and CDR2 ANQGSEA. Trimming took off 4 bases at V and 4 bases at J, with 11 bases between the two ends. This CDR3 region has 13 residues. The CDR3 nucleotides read TGCAGCGTTGGAGGGGATTCGAATCAGCCCCAGCATTTT. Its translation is CSVGGDSNQPQHF.

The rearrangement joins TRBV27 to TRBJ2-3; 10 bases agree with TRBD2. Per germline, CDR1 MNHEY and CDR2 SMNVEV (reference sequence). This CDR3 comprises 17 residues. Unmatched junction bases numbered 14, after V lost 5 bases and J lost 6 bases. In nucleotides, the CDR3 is TGTGCCAGCAGTAGCGGGAGGGCCATACAGAGGGGGGATACGCAGTATTTT. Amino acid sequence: CASSSGRAIQRGDTQYF.

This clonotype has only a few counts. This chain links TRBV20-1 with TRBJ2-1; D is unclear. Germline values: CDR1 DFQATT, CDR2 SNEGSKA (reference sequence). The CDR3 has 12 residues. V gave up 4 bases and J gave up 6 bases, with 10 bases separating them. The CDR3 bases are TGCAGTGCTACCCACCCGGGCAATGAGCAGTTCTTC. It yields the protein CSATHPGNEQFF.

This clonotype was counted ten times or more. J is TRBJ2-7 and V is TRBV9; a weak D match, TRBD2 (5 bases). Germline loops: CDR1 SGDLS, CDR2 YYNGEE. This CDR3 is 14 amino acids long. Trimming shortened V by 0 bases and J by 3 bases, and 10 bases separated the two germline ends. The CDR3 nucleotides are TGTGCCAGCAGCGTAGAGGCGGGTTTCTACGAGCAGTACTTC. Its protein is CASSVEAGFYEQYF.

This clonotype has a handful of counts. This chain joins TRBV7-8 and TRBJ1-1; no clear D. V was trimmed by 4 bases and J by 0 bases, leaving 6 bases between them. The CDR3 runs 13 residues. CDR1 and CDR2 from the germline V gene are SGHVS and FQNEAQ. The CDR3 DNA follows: TGTGCCAGCAGCTCCCGTATGAACACTGAAGCTTTCTTT. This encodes CASSSRMNTEAFF. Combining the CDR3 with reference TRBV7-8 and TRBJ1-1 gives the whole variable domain GAGVSQSPRYKVAKRGQDVALRCDPISGHVSLFWYQQALGQGPEFLTYFQNEAQLDKSGLPSDRFFAERPEGSVSTLKIQRTQQEDSAVYLCASSSRMNTEAFFGQGTRLTVV.

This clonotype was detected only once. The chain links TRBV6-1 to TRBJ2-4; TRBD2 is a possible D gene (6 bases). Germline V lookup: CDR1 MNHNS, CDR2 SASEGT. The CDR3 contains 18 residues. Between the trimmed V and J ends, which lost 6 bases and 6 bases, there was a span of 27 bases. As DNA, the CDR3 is TGTGCCAGCAGAACAGGTTTATTGGGCGTCCCCGGGGGAAACATTCAGTACTTC. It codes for CASRTGLLGVPGGNIQYF.

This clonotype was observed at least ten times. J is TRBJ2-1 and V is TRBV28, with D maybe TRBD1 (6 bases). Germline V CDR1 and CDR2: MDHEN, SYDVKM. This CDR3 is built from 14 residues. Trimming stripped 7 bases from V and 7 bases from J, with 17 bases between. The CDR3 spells CASTSGQRINEQFF. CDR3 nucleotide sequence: TGTGCCAGCACTTCAGGACAGAGAATTAATGAGCAGTTCTTC.

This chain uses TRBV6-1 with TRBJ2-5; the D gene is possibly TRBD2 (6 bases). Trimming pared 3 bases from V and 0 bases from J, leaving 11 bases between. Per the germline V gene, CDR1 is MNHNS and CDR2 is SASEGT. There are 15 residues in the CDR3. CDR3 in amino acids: CASSDFGGDQETQYF. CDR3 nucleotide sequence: TGTGCCAGCAGTGACTTCGGGGGAGACCAAGAGACCCAGTACTTC.

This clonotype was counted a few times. CDR3 region: CSATSQRGTDTQYF. CDR3 DNA: TGCAGTGCTACCAGCCAGAGGGGCACAGATACGCAGTATTTT. The gene calls are TRBV20-1 and TRBJ2-3, with D possibly being TRBD2 (5 bases). This CDR3 comprises 14 residues. CDR1 and CDR2 from the germline V gene are DFQATT and SNEGSKA (reference sequence). The V and J ends lost 4 bases and 1 base respectively, with 12 bases between them.

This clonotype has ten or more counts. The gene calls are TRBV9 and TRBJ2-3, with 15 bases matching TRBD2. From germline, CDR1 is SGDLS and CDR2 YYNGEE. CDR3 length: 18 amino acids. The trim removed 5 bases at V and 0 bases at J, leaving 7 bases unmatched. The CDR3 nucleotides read TGTGCCAGCAGGAAGGGACTAGCGGGAGGAACTAGCACAGATACGCAGTATTTT. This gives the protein CASRKGLAGGTSTDTQYF.

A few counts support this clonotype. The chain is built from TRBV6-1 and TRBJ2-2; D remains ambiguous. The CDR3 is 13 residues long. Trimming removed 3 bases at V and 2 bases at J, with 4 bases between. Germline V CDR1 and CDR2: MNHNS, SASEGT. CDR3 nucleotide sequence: TGTGCCAGCAGTGAGTCAAACACCGGGGAGCTGTTTTTT. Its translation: CASSESNTGELFF.

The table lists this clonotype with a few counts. The CDR3 region has the DNA TGTGCCAGCAGCTTAGCCGGGACAGACTACGAGCAGTACTTC. Amino acid sequence: CASSLAGTDYEQYF. The chain carries TRBV7-9 and TRBJ2-7, with 7 bases lining up with TRBD1. The CDR3 sequence is 14 residues long. Germline lookup yields CDR1 SEHNR and CDR2 FQNEAQ (reference sequence). Trimming cost V 0 bases and J 3 bases; bases outside gene matches: 2.

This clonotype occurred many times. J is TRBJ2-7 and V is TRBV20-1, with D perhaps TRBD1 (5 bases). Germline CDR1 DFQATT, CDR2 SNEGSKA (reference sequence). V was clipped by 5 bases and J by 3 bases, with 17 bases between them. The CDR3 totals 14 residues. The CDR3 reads CSARKLRQSYEQYF. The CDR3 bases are TGCAGTGCTCGCAAGCTTCGACAGAGCTACGAGCAGTACTTC.

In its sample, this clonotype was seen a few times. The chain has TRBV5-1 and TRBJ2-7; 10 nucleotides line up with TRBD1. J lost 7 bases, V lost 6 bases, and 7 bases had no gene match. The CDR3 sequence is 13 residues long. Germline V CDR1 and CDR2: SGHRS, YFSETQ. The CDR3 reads CASNRDRGGEQYF. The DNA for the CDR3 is TGCGCCAGCAACCGGGACAGGGGCGGAGAGCAGTACTTC.

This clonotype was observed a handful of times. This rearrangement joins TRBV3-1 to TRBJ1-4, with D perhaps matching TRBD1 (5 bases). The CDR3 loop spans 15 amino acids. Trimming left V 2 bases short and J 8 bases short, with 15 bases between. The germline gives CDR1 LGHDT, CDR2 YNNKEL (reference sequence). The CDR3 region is CASSQTGFRGEKLFF. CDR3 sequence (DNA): TGTGCCAGCAGCCAAACCGGGTTTCGGGGCGAAAAACTGTTTTTT.

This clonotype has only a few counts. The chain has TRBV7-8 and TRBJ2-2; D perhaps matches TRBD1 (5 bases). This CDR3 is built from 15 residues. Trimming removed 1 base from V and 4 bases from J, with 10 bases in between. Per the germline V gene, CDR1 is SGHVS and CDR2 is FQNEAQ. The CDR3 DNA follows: TGTGCCAGCAGCTTAGTGGGGCATTCCACCGGGGAGCTGTTTTTT. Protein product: CASSLVGHSTGELFF.

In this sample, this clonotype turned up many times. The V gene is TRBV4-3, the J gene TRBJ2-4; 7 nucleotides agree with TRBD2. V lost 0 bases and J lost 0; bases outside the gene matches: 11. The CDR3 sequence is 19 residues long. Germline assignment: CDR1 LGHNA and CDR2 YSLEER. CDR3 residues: CASSQDRGLTDLAKNIQYF. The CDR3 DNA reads TGCGCCAGCAGCCAAGATCGGGGACTAACAGATCTAGCCAAAAACATTCAGTACTTC.

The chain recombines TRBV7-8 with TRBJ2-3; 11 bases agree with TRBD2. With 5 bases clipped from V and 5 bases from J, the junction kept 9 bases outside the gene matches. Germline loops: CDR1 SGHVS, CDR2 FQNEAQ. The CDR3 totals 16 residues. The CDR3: CASSRLLAGAGDTQYF. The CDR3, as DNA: TGTGCCAGCAGCCGACTACTAGCGGGGGCTGGAGATACGCAGTATTTT.

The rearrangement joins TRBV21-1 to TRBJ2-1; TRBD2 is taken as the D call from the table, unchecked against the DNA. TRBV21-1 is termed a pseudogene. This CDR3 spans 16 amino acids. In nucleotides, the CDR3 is TGTGCCAGCAGCACCTCTAGCGGGAGGGAGTCCAATGAGCAGTTCTTC. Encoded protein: CASSTSSGRESNEQFF.

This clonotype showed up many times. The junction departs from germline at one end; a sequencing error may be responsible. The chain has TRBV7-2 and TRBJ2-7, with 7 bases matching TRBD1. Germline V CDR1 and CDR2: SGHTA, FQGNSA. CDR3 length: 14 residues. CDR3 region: CASSYRQGSHEQYF. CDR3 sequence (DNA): TGTGCCAGCAGCTACCGACAGGGCTCCCACGAGCAGTACTTC.

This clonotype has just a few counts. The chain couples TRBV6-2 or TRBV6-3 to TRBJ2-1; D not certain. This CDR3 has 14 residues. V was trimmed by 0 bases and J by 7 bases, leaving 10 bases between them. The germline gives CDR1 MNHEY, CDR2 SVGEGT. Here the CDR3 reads CASSYSGLGNEQFF. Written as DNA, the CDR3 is TGTGCCAGCAGTTACTCAGGGTTGGGTAATGAGCAGTTCTTC.

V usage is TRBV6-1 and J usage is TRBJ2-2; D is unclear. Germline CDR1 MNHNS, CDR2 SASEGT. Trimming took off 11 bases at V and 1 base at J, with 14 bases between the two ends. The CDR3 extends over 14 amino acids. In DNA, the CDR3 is TGTGCCGGTACCCCAAGCCGGAACACCGGGGAGCTGTTTTTT. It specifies CAGTPSRNTGELFF.

CDR3 sequence reads: CASSPGQGLETQYF. CDR3 in DNA: TGTGCCAGCTCACCTGGACAGGGTTTGGAGACCCAGTACTTC. The V gene is TRBV18, the J gene TRBJ2-5; TRBD1 aligns across 8 bases. The CDR3 contains 14 residues. The ends lost 3 bases at V and 5 bases at J; junction bases unmatched: 5. Germline V gene lookup returns CDR1 KGHSH and CDR2 LQKENI.